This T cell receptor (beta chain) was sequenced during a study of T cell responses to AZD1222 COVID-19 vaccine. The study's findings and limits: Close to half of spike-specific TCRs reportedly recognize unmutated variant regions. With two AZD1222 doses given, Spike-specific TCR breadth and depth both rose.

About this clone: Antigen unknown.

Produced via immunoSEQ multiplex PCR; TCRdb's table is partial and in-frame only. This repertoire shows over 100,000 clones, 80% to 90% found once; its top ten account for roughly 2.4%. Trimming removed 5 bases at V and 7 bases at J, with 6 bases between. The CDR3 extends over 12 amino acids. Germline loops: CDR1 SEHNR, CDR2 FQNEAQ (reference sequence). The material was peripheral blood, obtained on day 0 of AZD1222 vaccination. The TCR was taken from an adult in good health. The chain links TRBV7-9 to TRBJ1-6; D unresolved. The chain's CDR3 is CASSPPNSPLHF. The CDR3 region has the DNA TGTGCCAGCAGCCCCCCCAATTCACCCCTCCACTTT.